The sample holds a few counts of the clone carrying this TCR beta chain. Its target is unknown. Unique molecular identifiers were built into the TCRbeta library. Using its own MiXCR run on the PCR reads, TCRdb lists one record per CDR3 protein. Among fewer than 500,000 distinct CDR3 sequences listed, 43% were seen once. This sample is drawn from a study of T-cell reconstitution after alpha-beta-depleted transplantation in children. General study results and limits: One year post-transplant, T-cell counts and diversity were largely derived from T cells produced anew.

Germline V gene lookup returns CDR1 WNHNN and CDR2 SYGVQD (reference sequence). This CDR3 is 14 amino acids long. With V trimmed by 2 bases and J by 7 bases, 4 bases remained unmatched. J is TRBJ2-1 and V is TRBV10-1, with 8 positions matching TRBD1. This receptor was obtained from a girl aged 2 to 10 with aplastic anemia, due to receive a stem cell transplant. The sequences come from PBMCs, collected before TCRalphabeta/CD19-depleted stem cell transplant. The CDR3 DNA sequence: TGCGCCAGCAGTGAGACAGGGGGGCAGAATGAGCAGTTCTTC. Protein sequence: CASSETGGQNEQFF.